This TCR beta chain was obtained from a study of T cell responses to AZD1222 COVID-19 vaccine. Findings and caveats of the study: After the peak T cell response, and only then, were repertoires sampled. Clonal diversity was possibly underestimated, and white British individuals and females predominated among donors. Unmutated variant regions reportedly attract nearly half of all spike-specific TCRs.

Details on this clone: What it binds is unknown.

TCRdb's table, derived via immunoSEQ multiplex PCR, lists solely in-frame clones and lacks some. Of more than 100,000 clones listed, 91% are singletons. CDR1 and CDR2 from the germline V gene are LNHDA and SQIVND (reference sequence). With V trimmed by 6 bases and J by 10 bases, 11 bases remained unmatched. This CDR3 region has 13 residues. V usage is TRBV19 and J usage is TRBJ2-7, with 8 bases that match TRBD1. Sequencing was performed on peripheral blood, taken on day 0 of AZD1222 vaccination. The TCR comes from an adult in good health. CDR3 DNA: TGTGCCAGTAGCAACCGGGACAGGCGAGACCAGTACTTC. The encoded protein is CASSNRDRRDQYF.